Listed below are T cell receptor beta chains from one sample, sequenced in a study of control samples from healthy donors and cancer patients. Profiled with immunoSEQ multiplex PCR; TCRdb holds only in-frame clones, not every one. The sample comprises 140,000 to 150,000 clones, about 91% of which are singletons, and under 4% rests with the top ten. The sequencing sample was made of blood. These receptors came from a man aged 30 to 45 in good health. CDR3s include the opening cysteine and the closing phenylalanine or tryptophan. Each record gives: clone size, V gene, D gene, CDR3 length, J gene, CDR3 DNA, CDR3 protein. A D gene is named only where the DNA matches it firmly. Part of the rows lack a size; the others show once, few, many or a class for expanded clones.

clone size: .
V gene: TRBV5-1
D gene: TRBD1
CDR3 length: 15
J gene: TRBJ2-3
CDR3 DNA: TGCGCCAGCAGCTTGGGGGGACAGAGGGCAGATACGCAGTATTTT
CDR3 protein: CASSLGGQRADTQYF

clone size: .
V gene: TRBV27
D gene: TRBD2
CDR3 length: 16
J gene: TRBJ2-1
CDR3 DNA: TGTGCCAGCACCGAAGACTGGCGGGGGTCTTACAATGAGCAGTTCTTC
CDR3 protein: CASTEDWRGSYNEQFF

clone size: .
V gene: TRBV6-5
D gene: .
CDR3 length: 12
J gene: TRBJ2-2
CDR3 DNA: TGTGCCAGTGGGGCGCGGACCGGGGAGCTGTTTTTT
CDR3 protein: CASGARTGELFF

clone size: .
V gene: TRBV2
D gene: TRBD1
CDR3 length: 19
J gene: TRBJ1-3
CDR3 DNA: TGTGCCAGCACCCCCCGGGACAGGGGCTGGCGGAGCTCTGGAAACACCATATATTTT
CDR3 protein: CASTPRDRGWRSSGNTIYF

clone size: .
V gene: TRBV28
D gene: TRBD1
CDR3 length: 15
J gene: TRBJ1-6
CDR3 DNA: TGTGCCAGCCACACGGACAGGGTGGGGAATTCACCCCTCCACTTT
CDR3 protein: CASHTDRVGNSPLHF

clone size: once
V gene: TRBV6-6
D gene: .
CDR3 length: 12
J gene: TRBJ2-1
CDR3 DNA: TGTGCCAGCAGTCCTCTTTACAATGAGCAGTTCTTC
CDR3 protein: CASSPLYNEQFF

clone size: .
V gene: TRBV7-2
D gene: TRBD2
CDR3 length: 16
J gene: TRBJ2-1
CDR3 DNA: TGTGCCAGCAGCTTCGGGACTAGCGGGGCGTACAATGAGCAGTTCTTC
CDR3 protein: CASSFGTSGAYNEQFF

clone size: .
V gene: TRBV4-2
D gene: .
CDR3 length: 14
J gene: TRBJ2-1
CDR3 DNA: TGTGCCAGCAGCCAAGTAGGGGGATTGAATGAGCAGTTCTTC
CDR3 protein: CASSQVGGLNEQFF

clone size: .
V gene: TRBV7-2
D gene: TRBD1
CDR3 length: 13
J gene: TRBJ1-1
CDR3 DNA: TGTGCCAGCAGCTTAGCTGGGACAGGCAAGGCTTTCTTT
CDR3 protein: CASSLAGTGKAFF

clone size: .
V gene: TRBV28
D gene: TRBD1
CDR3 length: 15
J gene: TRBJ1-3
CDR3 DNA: TGTGCCAGCAGTTCTCCCGGGACAGCGGGAAACACCATATATTTT
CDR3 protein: CASSSPGTAGNTIYF

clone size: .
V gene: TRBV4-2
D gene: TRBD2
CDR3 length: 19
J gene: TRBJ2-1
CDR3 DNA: TGTGCCAGCAGCCAAGATCAGCGGCCTAGCGGGGCCTTATACAATGAGCAGTTCTTC
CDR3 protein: CASSQDQRPSGALYNEQFF

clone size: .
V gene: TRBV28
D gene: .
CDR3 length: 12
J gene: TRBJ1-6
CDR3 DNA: TGTGCCAGCAGTTTAACCGGCAAGGCGGGAATCTTT
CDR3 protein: CASSLTGKAGIF

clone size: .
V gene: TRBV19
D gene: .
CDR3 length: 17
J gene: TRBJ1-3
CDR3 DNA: TGTGCCAGTAGTATAGTCCTTTTCGAGCTCTCTGGAAACACCATATATTTT
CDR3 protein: CASSIVLFELSGNTIYF

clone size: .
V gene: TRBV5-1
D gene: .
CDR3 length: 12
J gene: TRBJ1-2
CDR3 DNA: TGCGCCAGCAGCTTGGGGGGCCTTGGCTACACCTTC
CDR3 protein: CASSLGGLGYTF

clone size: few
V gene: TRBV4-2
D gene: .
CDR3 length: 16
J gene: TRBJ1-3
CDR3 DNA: TGTGCCAGCAGCCAAGATTTAGGGGGCTCTGGAAACACCATATATTTT
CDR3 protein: CASSQDLGGSGNTIYF

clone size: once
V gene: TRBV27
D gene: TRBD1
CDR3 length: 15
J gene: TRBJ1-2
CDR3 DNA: TGTGCCAGCAGTCCATACGGGACAGGGGGCAAGGGCTACACCTTC
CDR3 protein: CASSPYGTGGKGYTF

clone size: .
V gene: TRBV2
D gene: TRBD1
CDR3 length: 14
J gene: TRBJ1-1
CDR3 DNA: TGTGCCAGCAGTCCCGGGACAGGGAACACTGAAGCTTTCTTT
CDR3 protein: CASSPGTGNTEAFF

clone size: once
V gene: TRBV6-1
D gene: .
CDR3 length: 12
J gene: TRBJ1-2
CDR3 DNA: TGTGCCAGCAGTGAAGGGTTCTATGGCTACACCTTC
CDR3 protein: CASSEGFYGYTF

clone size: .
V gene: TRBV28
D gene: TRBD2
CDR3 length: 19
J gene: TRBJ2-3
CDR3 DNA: TGTGCCAGCAGTCCTCGTCCCGGGACTAGCGGGGGGGCCGAAGATACGCAGTATTTT
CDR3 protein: CASSPRPGTSGGAEDTQYF

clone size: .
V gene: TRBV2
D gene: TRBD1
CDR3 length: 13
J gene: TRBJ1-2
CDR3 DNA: TGTGCCAGCAGTGGGGACAGGCCCTATGGCTACACCTTC
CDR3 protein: CASSGDRPYGYTF

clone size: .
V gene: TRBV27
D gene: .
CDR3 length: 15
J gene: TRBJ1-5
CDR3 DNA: TGTGCCAGCAGTTTATCAGGGGGTTACAATCAGCCCCAGCATTTT
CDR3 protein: CASSLSGGYNQPQHF

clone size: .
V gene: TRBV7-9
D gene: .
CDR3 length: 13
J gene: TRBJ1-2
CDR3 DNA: TGTGCCAGCAGCGCGGCGGGGGCGGGTGGCTACACCTTC
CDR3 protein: CASSAAGAGGYTF

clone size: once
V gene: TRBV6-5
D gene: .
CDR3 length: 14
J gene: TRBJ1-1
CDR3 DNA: TGTGCCAGCAGCTCCCGGGTCGGGAACACTGAAGCTTTCTTT
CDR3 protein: CASSSRVGNTEAFF

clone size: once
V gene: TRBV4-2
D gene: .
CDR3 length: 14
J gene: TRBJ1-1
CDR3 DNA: TGTGCCAGCAGCCAAGCAAGCATGAACACTGAAGCTTTCTTT
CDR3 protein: CASSQASMNTEAFF

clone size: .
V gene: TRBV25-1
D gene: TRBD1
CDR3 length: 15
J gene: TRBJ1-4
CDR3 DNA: TGTGCCAGCAGTGGGGGATGGGACAGGGATGAAAAACTGTTTTTT
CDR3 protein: CASSGGWDRDEKLFF

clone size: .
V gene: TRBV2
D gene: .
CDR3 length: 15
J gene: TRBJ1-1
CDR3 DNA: TGTGCCAGCAGTGGACAAAAACTGGGCAGGGTGGGCGCTTTCTTT
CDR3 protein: CASSGQKLGRVGAFF

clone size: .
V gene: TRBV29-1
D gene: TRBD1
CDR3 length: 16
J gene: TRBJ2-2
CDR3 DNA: TGCAGCGTTGTAGGACAGGGGGTTTCGAACACCGGGGAGCTGTTTTTT
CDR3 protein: CSVVGQGVSNTGELFF

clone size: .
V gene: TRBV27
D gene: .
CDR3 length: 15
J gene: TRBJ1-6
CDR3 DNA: TGTGCCAGCAGTTTGGCTAGCTCCTATAATTCACCCCTCCACTTT
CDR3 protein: CASSLASSYNSPLHF

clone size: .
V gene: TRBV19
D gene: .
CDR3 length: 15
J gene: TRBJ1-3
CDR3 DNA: TGTGCCAGTAGTATAGGACTCTTCTCTGGAAACACCATATATTTT
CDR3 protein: CASSIGLFSGNTIYF

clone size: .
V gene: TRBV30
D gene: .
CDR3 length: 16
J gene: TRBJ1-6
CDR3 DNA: TGTGCCTGGGGCAGAACAGACAGCTCCTATAATTCACCCCTCCACTTT
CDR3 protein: CAWGRTDSSYNSPLHF

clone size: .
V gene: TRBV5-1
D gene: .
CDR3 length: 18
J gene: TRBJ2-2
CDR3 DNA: TGCGCCAGCAGCTCAGTACCCCCCGGGACCTCCGGGACCGGGGAGCTGTTTTTT
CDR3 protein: CASSSVPPGTSGTGELFF

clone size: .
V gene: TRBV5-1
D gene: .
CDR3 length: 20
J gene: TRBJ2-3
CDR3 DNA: TGCGCCAGCAGCTTGGCGCTCTTTGGGAGTAGCGCCGCTAGCACAGATACGCAGTATTTT
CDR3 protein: CASSLALFGSSAASTDTQYF

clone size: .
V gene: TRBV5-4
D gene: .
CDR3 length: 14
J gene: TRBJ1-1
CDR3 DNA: TGTGCCACGCTGTCGGGTTCCGACAATCCTGAAGCTTTCTTT
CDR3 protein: CATLSGSDNPEAFF

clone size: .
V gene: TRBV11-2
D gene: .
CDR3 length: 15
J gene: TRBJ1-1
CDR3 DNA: TGTGCCAGCAGCTTGCCCCTGGGAAGGTACACTGAAGCTTTCTTT
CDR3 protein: CASSLPLGRYTEAFF

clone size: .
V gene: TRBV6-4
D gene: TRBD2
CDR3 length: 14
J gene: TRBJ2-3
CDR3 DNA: TGTGCCAGCAGCGGGACTAGCGAGACAGATACGCAGTATTTT
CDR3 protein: CASSGTSETDTQYF

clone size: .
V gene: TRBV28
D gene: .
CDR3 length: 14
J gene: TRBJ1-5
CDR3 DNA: TGTGCCAGCAGTTTATCCGGGGGCTTTCAGCCCCAGCATTTT
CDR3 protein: CASSLSGGFQPQHF

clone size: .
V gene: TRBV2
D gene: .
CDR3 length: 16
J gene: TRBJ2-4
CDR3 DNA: TGTGCCAGCAGTCCCCGGGTGAGGGTAGCCAAAAACATTCAGTACTTC
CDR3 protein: CASSPRVRVAKNIQYF

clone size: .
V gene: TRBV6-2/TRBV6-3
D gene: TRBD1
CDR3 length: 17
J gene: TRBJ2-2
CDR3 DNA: TGTGCCAGCAGTTACTCGAAGGGGGCCGTTTATGCCGGGGAGCTGTTTTTT
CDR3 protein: CASSYSKGAVYAGELFF

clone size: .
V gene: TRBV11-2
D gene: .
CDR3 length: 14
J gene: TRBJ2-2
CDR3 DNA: TGTGCCAGCAGCTTAGCGGGGAACACCGGGGAGCTGTTTTTT
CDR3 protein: CASSLAGNTGELFF

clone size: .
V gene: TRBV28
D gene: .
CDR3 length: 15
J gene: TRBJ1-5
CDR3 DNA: TGTGCCAGCAGTTTCTCAGGGTGGGAAAGTCAGCCCCAGCATTTT
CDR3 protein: CASSFSGWESQPQHF

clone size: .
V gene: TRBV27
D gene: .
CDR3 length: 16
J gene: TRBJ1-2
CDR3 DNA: TGTGCCAGCAGTTTGATACCCCAGACATCTAACTATGGCTACACCTTC
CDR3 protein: CASSLIPQTSNYGYTF

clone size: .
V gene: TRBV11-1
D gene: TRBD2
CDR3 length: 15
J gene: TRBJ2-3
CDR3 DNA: TGTGCCAGCAGCTCGAGCGGGGAACCCACAGATACGCAGTATTTT
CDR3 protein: CASSSSGEPTDTQYF

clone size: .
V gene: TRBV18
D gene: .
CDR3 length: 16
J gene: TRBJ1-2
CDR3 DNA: TGTGCCAGCTCAGGAGGGAGTAAACGGCAGGTCTATGGCTACACCTTC
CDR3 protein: CASSGGSKRQVYGYTF

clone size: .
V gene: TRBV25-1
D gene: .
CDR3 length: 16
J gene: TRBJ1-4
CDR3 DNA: TGTGCCAGCAGTCCAATAACGGGACATGGACCTGGGAAACTGTTTTTT
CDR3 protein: CASSPITGHGPGKLFF

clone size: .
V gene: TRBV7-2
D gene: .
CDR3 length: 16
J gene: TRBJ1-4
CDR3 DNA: TGTGCCAGCAGCTTAGTGGGGGGCGCATCCCCTGAAAAACTGTTTTTT
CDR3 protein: CASSLVGGASPEKLFF

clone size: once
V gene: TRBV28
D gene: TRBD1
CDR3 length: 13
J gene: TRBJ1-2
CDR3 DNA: TGTGCCAGCAGTCAGGACAGGGGGCATGGCTACACCTTC
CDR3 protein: CASSQDRGHGYTF

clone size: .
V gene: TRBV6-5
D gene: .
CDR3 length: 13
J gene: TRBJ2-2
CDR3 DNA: TGTGCCAGCAGTTACCAGGGACTCGGGGAGCTGTTTTTT
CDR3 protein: CASSYQGLGELFF

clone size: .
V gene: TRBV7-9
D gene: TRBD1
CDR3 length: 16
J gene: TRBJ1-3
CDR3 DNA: TGTGCCAGCAGCAAACTGGACAGGGGAGCTGGAAACACCATATATTTT
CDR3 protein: CASSKLDRGAGNTIYF

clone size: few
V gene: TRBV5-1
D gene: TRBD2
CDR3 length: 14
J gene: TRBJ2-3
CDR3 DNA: TGCGCCAGCAGTGGGGCTAGCGGGACAGATACGCAGTATTTT
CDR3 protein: CASSGASGTDTQYF

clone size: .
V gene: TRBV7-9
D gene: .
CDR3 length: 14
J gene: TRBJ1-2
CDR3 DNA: TGTGCCAGCAGCTCTCCGACACTTAACTATGGCTACACCTTC
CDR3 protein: CASSSPTLNYGYTF